This TCR beta chain derives from a study of naive and memory T cell subsets. CDR3 length: 15 residues. With 0 bases removed from V and 0 bases from J, the gap between germline ends came to 5 bases. Germline V lookup: CDR1 MNHNY, CDR2 SVGAGI (reference sequence). About this clonotype: Its specificity is not known.

General study findings and limits: Over 85% of naive TCR sequences appeared only once, unlike memory subsets. Naive and memory repertoire findings lacked a ground truth for validation.

Two oligonucleotides, mixed equimolar, formed the beta constant-region primer covering TRBC1 and TRBC2. MiXCR, run by TCRdb on the UMI-ligation and nested PCR reads, gives a single entry per CDR3 protein. Among 70,000 to 95,000 distinct CDR3 sequences, around 7% were seen once, and the ten largest hold 1.6%. The sequenced sample was central memory CD4+ T cells from blood. The origin of this receptor is a human donor in good health. This sequence joins TRBV6-6 and TRBJ2-2; no firm D call. The CDR3 bases are TGTGCCAGCAGTTACTCTGGTCCGAACACCGGGGAGCTGTTTTTT. This gives the protein CASSYSGPNTGELFF.